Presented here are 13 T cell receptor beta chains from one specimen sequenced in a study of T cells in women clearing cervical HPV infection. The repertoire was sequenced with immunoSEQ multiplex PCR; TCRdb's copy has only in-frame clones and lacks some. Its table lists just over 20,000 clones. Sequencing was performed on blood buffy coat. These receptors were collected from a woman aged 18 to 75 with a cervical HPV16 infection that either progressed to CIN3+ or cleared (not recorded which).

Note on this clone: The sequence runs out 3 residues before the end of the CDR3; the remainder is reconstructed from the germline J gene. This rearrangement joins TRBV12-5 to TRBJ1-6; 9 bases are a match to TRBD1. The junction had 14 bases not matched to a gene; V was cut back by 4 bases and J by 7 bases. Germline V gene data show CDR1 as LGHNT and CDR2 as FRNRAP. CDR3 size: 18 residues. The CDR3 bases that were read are TGTGCTAGTGGTTCGGTCCTGGGACAGGGACGCTACAATTCACCC. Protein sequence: CASGSVLGQGRYNSP. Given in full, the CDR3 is CASGSVLGQGRYNSPLHF.

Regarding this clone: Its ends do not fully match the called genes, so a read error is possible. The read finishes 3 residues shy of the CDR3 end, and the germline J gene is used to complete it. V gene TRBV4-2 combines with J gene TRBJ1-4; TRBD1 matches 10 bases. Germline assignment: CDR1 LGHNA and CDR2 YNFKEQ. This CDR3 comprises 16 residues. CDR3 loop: CASSQERGTGVEKLFF. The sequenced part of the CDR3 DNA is TGCGCCAGCAGCCAAGAAAGAGGGACAGGGGTTGAAAAA.

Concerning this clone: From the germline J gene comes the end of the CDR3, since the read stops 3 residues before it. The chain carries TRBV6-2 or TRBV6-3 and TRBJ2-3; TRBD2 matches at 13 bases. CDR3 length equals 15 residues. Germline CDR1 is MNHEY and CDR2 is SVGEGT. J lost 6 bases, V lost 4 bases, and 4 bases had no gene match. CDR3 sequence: CASSSGTSGVDTQYF. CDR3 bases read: TGTGCCAGCAGTTCCGGGACTAGCGGGGTTGATACG.

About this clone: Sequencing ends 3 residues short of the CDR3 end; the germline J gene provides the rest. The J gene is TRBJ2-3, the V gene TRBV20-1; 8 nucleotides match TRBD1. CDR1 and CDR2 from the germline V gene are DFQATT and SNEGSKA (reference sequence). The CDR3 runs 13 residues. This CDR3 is CSAPRTGMETQYF. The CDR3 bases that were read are TGCAGTGCACCTAGGACAGGGATGGAGACG.

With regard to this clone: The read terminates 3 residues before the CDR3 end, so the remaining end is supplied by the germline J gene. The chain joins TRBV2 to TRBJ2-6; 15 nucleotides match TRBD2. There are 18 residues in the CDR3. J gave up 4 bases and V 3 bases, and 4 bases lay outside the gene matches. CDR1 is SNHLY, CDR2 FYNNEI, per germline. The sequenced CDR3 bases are TGTGCCAGCAGTGAGGGACTAGCGGGGGGAGGAGGGGCCAACGTC. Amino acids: CASSEGLAGGGGANV. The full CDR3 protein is CASSEGLAGGGGANVLTF.

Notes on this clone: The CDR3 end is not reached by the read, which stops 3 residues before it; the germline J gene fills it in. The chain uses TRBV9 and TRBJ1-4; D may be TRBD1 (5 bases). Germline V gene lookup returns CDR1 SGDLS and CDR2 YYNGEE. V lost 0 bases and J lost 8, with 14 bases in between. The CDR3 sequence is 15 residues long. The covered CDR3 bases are TGTGCCAGCAGCGTAGGAGGGGATCCTTGGGAAAAA. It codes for CASSVGGDPWEK. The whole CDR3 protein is CASSVGGDPWEKLFF. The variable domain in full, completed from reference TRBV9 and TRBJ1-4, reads DSGVTQTPKHLITATGQRVTLRCSPRSGDLSVYWYQQSLDQGLQFLIQYYNGEERAKGNILERFSAQQFPDLHSELNLSSLELGDSALYFCASSVGGDPWEKLFFGSGTQLSVL.

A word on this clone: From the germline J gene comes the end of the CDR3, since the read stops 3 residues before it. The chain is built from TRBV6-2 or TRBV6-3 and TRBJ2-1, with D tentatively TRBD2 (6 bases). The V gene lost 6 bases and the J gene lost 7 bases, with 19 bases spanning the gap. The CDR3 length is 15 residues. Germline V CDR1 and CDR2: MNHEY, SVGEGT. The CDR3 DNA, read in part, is TGTGCCAGCAGCTCCCTCCGCCGGAGGGTAAATGAG. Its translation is CASSSLRRRVNE. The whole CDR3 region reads CASSSLRRRVNEQFF.

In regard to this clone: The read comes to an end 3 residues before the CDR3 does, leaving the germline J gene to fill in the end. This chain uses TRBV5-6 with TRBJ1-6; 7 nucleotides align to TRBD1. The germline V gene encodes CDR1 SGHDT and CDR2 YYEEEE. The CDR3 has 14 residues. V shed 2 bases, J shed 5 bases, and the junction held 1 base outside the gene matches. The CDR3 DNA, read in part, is TGTGCCAGCAGCTTTACAGGGGATAATTCACCC. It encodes CASSFTGDNSP. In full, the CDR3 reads CASSFTGDNSPLHF.

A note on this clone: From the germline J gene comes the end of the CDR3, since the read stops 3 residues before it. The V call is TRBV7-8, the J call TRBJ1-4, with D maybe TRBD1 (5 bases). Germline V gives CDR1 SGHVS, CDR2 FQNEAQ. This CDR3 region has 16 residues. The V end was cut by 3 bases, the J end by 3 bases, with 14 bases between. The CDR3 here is CASSFRRRAANEKLFF. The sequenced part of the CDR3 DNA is TGTGCCAGCAGCTTCCGGCGCAGGGCGGCTAATGAAAAA.

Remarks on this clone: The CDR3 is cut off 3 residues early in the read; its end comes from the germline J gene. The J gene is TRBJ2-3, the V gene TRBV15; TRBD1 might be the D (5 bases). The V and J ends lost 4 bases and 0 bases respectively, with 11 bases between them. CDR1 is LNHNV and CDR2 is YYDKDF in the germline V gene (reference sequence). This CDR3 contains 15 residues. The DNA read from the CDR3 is TGTGCCACCAGCAAGACAGACCCGAGCACAGATACG. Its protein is CATSKTDPSTDT. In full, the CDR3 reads CATSKTDPSTDTQYF.

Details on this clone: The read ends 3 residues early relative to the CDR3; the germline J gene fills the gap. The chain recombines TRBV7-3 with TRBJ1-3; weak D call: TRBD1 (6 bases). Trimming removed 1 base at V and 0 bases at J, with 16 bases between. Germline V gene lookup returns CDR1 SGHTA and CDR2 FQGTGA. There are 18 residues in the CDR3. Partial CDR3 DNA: TGTGCCAGCAGCTTAAAACACAGGGAACCTAGCTCTGGAAACACC. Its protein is CASSLKHREPSSGNT. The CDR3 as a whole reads CASSLKHREPSSGNTIYF.

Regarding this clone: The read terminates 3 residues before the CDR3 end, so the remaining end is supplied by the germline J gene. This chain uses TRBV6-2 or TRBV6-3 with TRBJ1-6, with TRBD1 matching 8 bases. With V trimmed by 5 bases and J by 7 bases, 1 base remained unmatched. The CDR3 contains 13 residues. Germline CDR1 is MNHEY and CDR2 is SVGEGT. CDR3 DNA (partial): TGTGCCAGCAGTCGGACAGGGAATTCACCC. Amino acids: CASSRTGNSP. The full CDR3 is CASSRTGNSPLHF.

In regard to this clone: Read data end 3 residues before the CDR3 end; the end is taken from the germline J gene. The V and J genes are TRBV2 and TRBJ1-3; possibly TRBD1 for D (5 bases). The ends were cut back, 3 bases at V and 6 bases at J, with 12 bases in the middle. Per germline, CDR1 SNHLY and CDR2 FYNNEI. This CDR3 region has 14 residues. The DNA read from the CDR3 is TGTGCCAGCAGTGATCGGCAGGGAGTAAACACC. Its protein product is CASSDRQGVNT. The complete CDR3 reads CASSDRQGVNTIYF.